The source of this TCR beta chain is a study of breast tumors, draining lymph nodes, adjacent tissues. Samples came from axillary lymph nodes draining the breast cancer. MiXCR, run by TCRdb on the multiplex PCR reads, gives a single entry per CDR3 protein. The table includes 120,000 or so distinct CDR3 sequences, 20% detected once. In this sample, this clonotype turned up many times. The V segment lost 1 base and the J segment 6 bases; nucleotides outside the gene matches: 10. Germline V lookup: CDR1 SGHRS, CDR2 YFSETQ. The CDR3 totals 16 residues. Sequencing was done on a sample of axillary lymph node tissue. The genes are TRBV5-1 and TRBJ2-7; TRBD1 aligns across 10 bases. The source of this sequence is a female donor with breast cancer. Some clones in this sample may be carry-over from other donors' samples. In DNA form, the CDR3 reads TGCGCCAGCAGCTTGTCCTACCGGGACAGGGGTTTCGAGCAGTACTTC. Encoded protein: CASSLSYRDRGFEQYF.